What follows describes a single T cell receptor beta chain. As yet, its antigen is unknown. The CDR3 loop spans 15 amino acids. Between the trimmed V and J ends, which lost 4 bases and 7 bases, there was a span of 16 bases. This record belongs to a study of blood T cells in healthy people across ages. Study results and limitations: Roughly linear declines in TCR beta diversity per million T cells occurred with age.

A second PCR, run for 7 to 11 cycles, used a sample-barcoded 5' primer plus a J-beta primer mix. TCRdb used MiXCR to reprocess the 5' RACE reads, holding one entry per CDR3 protein. The data hold 950,000 to 1,200,000 distinct CDR3 sequences, with 35% to 40% observed a single time. The source is a man aged 18 to 35 in good health. The sequenced sample consisted of blood. V gene TRBV12-3 or TRBV12-4 combines with J gene TRBJ1-4; D is perhaps TRBD1 (6 bases). The CDR3 region has the DNA TGTGCCAGCAGTTCCCCGCCCCAGGGGAGTGAAAAACTGTTTTTT. This codes for CASSSPPQGSEKLFF.